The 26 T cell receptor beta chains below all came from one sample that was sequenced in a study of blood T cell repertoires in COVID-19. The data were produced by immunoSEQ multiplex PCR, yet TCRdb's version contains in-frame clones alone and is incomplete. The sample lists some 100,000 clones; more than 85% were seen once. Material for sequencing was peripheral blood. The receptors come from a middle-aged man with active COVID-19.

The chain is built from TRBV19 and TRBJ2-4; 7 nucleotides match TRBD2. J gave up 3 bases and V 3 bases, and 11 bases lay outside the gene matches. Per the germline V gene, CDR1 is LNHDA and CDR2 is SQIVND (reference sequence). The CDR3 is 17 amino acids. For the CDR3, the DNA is TGTGCCAGTAGTATCCCCTTCCGGTCGGGGGGCAAAAACATTCAGTACTTC. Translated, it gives CASSIPFRSGGKNIQYF.

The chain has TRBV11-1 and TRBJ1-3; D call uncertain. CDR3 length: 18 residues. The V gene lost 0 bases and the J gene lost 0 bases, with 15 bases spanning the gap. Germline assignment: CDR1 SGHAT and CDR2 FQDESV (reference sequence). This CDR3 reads CASSLADWRNPSGNTIYF. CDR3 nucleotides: TGTGCCAGCAGCTTAGCGGATTGGAGAAATCCCTCTGGAAACACCATATATTTT.

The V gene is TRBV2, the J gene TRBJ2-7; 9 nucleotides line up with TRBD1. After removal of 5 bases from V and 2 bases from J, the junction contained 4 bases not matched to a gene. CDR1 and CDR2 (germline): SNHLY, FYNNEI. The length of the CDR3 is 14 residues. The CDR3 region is CASSQGQGTYEQYV. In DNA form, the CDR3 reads TGTGCCAGCAGTCAAGGACAGGGGACCTACGAGCAGTACGTC.

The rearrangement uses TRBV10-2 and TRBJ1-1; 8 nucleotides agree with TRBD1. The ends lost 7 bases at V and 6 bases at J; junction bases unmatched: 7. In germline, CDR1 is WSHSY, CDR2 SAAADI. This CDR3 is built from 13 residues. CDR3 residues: CASKGGQGSEAFF. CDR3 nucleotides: TGCGCCAGCAAGGGTGGACAGGGATCTGAAGCTTTCTTT.

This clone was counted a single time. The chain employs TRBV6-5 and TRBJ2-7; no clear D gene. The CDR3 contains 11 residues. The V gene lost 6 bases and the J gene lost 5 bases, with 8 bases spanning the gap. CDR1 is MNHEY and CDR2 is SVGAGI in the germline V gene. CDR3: CASRTIDEQYV. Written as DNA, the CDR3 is TGTGCCAGCAGAACAATCGACGAGCAGTACGTC.

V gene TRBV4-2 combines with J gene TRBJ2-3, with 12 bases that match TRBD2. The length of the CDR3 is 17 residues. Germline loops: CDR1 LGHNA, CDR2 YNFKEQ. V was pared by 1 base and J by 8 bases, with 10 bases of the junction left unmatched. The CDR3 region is CASSQGSASGGEGTQYF. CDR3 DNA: TGTGCCAGCAGCCAAGGTTCGGCTAGCGGGGGGGAGGGTACGCAGTATTTT.

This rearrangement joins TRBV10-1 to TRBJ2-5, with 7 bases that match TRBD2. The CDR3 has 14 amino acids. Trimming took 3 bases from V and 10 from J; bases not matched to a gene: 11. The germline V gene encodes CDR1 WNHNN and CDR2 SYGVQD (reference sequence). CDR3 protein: CASSEGTIDGLQYF. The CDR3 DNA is TGCGCCAGCAGTGAAGGGACTATCGATGGACTCCAGTACTTC.

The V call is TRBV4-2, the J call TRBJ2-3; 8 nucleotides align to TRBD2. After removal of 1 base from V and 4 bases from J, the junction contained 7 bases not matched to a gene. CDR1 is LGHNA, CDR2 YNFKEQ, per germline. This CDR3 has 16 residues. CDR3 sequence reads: CASSQASGGPPDTQYF. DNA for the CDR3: TGTGCCAGCAGCCAAGCATCGGGAGGGCCCCCAGATACGCAGTATTTT.

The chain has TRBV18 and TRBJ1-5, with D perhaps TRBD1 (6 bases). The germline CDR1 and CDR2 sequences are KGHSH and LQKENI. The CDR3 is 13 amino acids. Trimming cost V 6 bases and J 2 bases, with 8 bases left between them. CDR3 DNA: TGTGCCAGCTCCCGGACAGGCAATCAGCCCCAGCATTTT. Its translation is CASSRTGNQPQHF.

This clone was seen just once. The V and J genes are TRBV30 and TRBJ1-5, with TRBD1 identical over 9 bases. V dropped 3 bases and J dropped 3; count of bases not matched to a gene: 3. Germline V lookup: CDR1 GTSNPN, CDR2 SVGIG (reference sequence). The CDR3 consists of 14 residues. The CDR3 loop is CAWRRTGVNQPQHF. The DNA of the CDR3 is TGTGCCTGGAGACGGACAGGGGTCAATCAGCCCCAGCATTTT.

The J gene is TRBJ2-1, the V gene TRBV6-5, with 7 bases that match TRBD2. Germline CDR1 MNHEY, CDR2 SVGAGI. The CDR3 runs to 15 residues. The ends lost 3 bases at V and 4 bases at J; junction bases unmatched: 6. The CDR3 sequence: CASSYRLAAYNEQFF. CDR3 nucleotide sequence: TGTGCCAGCAGTTATCGGCTAGCGGCTTACAATGAGCAGTTCTTC.

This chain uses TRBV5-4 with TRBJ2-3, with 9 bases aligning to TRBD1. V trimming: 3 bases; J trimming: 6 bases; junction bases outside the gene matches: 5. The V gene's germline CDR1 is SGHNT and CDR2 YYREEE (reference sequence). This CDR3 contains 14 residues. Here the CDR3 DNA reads TGTGCCAGCAGCTCGGGACAGGGTGGGGATACGCAGTATTTT. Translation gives CASSSGQGGDTQYF.

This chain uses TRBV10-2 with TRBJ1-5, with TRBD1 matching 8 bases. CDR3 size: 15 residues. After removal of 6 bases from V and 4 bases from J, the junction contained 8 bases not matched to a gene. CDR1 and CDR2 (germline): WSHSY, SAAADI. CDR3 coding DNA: TGCGCCAGCAGAGATGACAGGGGCACGAATCAGCCCCAGCATTTT. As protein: CASRDDRGTNQPQHF.

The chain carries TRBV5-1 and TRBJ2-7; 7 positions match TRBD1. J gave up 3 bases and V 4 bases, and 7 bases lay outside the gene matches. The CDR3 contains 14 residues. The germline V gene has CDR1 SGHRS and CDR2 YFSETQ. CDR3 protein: CASSPPGQNYEQYF. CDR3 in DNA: TGCGCCAGCAGCCCACCGGGACAGAACTACGAGCAGTACTTC.

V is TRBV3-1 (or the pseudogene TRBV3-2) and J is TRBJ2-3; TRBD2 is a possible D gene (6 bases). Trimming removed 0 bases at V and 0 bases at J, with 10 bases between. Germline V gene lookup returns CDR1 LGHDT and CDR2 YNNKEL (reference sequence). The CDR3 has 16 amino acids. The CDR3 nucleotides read TGTGCCAGCAGCCAAGAAGCGGGTTTGAGCACAGATACGCAGTATTTT. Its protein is CASSQEAGLSTDTQYF.

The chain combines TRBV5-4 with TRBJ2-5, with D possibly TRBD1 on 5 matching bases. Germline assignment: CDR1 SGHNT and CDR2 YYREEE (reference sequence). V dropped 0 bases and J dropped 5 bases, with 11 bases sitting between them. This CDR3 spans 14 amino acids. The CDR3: CASSLGRGYETQYF. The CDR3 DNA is TGTGCCAGCAGCTTGGGAAGGGGCTACGAGACCCAGTACTTC.

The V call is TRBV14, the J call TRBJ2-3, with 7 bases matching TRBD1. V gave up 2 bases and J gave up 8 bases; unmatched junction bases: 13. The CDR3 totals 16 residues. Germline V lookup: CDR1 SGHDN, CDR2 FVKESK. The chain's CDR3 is CASSQTGTERTGTQYF. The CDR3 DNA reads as TGTGCCAGCAGCCAAACCGGGACAGAGAGGACGGGTACGCAGTATTTT. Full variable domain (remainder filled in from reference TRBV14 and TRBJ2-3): EAGVTQFPSHSVIEKGQTVTLRCDPISGHDNLYWYRRVMGKEIKFLLHFVKESKQDESGMPNNRFLAERTGGTYSTLKVQPAELEDSGVYFCASSQTGTERTGTQYFGPGTRLTVL.

The CDR3 region has the DNA TGTGCCAGCAGGTCCTCCATGACAGGGGTTGACTATGGCTACACCTTC. Translated: CASRSSMTGVDYGYTF. This sequence joins TRBV5-5 and TRBJ1-2, with 8 bases aligning to TRBD1. Germline CDR1 reads SGHKS; CDR2 reads YYEKEE (reference sequence). Trimming at V came to 5 bases and at J to 3 bases, leaving 12 bases not matched to a gene. CDR3 size: 16 residues.

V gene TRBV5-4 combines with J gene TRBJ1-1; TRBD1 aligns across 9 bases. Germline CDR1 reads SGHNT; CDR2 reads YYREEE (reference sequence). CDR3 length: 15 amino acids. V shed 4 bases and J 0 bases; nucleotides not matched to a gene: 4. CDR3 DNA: TGTGCCAGCAGCGCCGGGACAGGGATGAACACTGAAGCTTTCTTT. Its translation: CASSAGTGMNTEAFF.

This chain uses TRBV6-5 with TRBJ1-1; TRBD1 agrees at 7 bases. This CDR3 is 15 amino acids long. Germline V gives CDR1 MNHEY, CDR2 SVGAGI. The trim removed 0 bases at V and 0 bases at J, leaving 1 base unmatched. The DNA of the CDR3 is TGTGCCAGCAGTTACTCGACAGGGATGAACACTGAAGCTTTCTTT. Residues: CASSYSTGMNTEAFF.

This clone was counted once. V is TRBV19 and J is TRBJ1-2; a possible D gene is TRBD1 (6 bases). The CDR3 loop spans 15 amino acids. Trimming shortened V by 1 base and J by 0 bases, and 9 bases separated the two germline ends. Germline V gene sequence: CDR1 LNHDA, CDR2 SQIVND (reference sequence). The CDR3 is CASSIAGQPNYGYTF. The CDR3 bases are TGTGCCAGTAGTATAGCCGGACAGCCTAACTATGGCTACACCTTC. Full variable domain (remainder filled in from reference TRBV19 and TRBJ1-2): DGGITQSPKYLFRKEGQNVTLSCEQNLNHDAMYWYRQDPGQGLRLIYYSQIVNDFQKGDIAEGYSVSREKKESFPLTVTSAQKNPTAFYLCASSIAGQPNYGYTFGSGTRLTVV.

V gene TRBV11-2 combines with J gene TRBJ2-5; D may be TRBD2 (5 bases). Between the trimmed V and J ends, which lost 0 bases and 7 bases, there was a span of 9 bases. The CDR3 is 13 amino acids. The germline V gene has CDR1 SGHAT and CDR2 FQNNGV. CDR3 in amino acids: CASSLEEAMTQYF. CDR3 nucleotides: TGTGCCAGCAGCTTAGAGGAGGCCATGACCCAGTACTTC.

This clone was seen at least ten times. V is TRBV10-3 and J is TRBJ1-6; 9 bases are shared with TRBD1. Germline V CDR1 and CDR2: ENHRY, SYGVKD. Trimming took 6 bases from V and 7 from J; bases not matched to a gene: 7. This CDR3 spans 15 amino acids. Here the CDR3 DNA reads TGTGCCATCAGGTTTGGACAGGGGTGGAATTCACCCCTCCACTTT. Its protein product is CAIRFGQGWNSPLHF.

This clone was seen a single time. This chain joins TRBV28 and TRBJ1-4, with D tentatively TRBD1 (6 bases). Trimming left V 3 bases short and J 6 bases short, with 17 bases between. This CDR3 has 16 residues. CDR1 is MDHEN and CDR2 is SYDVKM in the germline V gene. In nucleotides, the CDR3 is TGTGCCAGCAGTTTGAAAGTTCCGGACAGTTATGAAAAACTGTTTTTT. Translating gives CASSLKVPDSYEKLFF.

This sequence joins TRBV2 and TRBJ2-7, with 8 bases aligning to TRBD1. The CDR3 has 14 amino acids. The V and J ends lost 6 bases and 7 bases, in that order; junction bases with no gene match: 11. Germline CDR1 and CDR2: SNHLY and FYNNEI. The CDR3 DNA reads TGTGCCAGCAGATATCGGACAGGGTCGCAAGAGCAGTACGTC. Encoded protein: CASRYRTGSQEQYV.

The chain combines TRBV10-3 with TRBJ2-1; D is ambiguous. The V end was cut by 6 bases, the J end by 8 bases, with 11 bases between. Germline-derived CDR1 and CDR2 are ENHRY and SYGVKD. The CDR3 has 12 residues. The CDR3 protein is CAISPRFDEQFF. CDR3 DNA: TGTGCCATCAGCCCTAGATTCGATGAGCAGTTCTTC.